The 8 T cell receptor beta chains below were found in one sample sequenced in a study of blood T cell repertoires in COVID-19. Data came from immunoSEQ multiplex PCR; TCRdb stores just in-frame clones and leaves some out. The sample has around 85,000 clones; about 83% are singletons. Sequencing was done on a sample of peripheral blood. Receptor source: a man aged 60 to 69 with acute or convalescent COVID-19.

For the CDR3, the DNA is TGCGCCAGCAGCCAAGGTCGGTCATCCTATAATTCACCCCTCCACTTT. Residues: CASSQGRSSYNSPLHF. This chain connects TRBV4-3 to TRBJ1-6; D gene unclear. V lost 1 base, J lost 1 base, and 8 bases lay in between. Germline V CDR1 and CDR2: LGHNA, YSLEER. This CDR3 is built from 16 residues.

The V and J genes are TRBV7-2 and TRBJ1-1; 9 bases fit TRBD1. Germline V CDR1 and CDR2: SGHTA, FQGNSA. The CDR3 consists of 15 residues. V trimming: 4 bases; J trimming: 7 bases; junction bases outside the gene matches: 10. The CDR3 DNA follows: TGTGCCAGCAGCTCCCCGGACAGGGGTAGCCTTGAAGCTTTCTTT. Its protein is CASSSPDRGSLEAFF.

In DNA form, the CDR3 reads TGTGCCATCAGTGAGTCGAACAGGGTGGGAGAGACCCAGTACTTC. Protein product: CAISESNRVGETQYF. The V and J genes are TRBV10-3 and TRBJ2-5; a possible D gene is TRBD1 (6 bases). The germline V gene encodes CDR1 ENHRY and CDR2 SYGVKD. V was clipped by 0 bases and J by 4 bases, with 12 bases between them. The CDR3 is 15 residues long.

As DNA, the CDR3 is TGTGCCAGCAGTGAGGGACTCAGATTCACAGATACGCAGTATTTT. The encoded protein is CASSEGLRFTDTQYF. This chain joins TRBV6-2 or TRBV6-3 and TRBJ2-3; possible D gene TRBD2, 6 bases. This CDR3 has 15 amino acids. The ends were cut back, 5 bases at V and 2 bases at J, with 14 bases in the middle. The germline V gene encodes CDR1 MNHEY and CDR2 SVGEGT.

The chain uses TRBV29-1 and TRBJ2-1; perhaps TRBD1 as D (5 bases). Germline-derived CDR1 and CDR2 are SQVTM and ANQGSEA. V was trimmed by 4 bases and J by 5 bases, leaving 9 bases between them. The CDR3 extends over 12 amino acids. CDR3 coding DNA: TGCAGCGTTGGTAAGGGGAACAATGAGCAGTTCTTC. It yields the protein CSVGKGNNEQFF.

This chain joins TRBV5-1 and TRBJ2-6, with 11 bases identical to TRBD1. Germline CDR1 reads SGHRS; CDR2 reads YFSETQ. J lost 0 bases, V lost 0 bases, and 2 bases had no gene match. The CDR3 extends over 18 amino acids. In DNA form, the CDR3 reads TGCGCCAGCAGCTTGGGCGGGACAGGGGGCTCTGGGGCCAACGTCCTGACTTTC. Translated, it gives CASSLGGTGGSGANVLTF.

The genes are TRBV6-2 or TRBV6-3 and TRBJ1-2; perhaps TRBD1 as D (6 bases). CDR1 MNHEY and CDR2 SVGEGT come from the germline V gene. With 6 bases removed from V and 3 bases from J, the gap between germline ends came to 8 bases. This CDR3 contains 12 residues. The DNA of the CDR3 is TGTGCCAGCAGCGCAGGGGACTATGGCTACACCTTC. Protein product: CASSAGDYGYTF.

The CDR3 DNA reads TGTGCCAGCAGCTTAGCCCGGACAGGTGGTGAGACCCAGTACTTC. Amino acids: CASSLARTGGETQYF. This chain connects TRBV7-2 to TRBJ2-5; 7 bases align to TRBD1. This CDR3 contains 15 residues. Per germline, CDR1 SGHTA and CDR2 FQGNSA. V gave up 0 bases and J gave up 5 bases; unmatched junction bases: 6.